Included here is one T cell receptor (beta chain) sequence, with context. Its antigen is unidentified. A read error may produce the germline difference seen at one junction end. Amplification targeted TCR beta CDR3 regions from RNA transcripts. The primer set for the first-round RT-PCR of the TCR CDR3 was HTBI. TCRdb used MiXCR to reprocess the multiplex PCR reads, holding one entry per CDR3 protein. This table has around 620,000 distinct CDR3 sequences, roughly 15% appearing once. Investigators excluded patients with uncontrolled infection, other autoimmune disease, pregnancy or lactation. These data are taken from a study of T cells in Graves' hyperthyroidism and ophthalmopathy. General study results and limits: The model identified upcoming ophthalmopathy a median around 7.1 months ahead of onset.

The germline V gene encodes CDR1 DFQATT and CDR2 SNEGSKA (reference sequence). This CDR3 comprises 16 residues. Sequenced input: blood. The clonotype comes from a woman in her 30s with Graves' hyperthyroidism. This rearrangement joins TRBV20-1 to TRBJ1-6; no clear D gene. The CDR3 sequence: CSARGPKGSYNSPLHF. The CDR3 nucleotides read TGCAGTGCCAGAGGACCTAAAGGGTCTTATAATTCACCCCTCCACTTT.